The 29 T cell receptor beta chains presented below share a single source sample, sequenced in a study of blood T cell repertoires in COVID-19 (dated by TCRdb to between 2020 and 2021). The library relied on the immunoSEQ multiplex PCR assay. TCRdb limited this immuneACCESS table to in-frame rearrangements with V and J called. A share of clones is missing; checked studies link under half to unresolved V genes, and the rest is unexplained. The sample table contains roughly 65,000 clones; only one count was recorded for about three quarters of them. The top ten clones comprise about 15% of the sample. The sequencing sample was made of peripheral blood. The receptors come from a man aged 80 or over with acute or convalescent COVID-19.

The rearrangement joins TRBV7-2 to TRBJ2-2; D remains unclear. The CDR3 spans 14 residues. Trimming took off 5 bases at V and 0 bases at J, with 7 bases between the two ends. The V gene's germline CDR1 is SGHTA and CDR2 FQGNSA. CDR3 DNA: TGTGCCAGCAGCCCCCCTTCGAACACCGGGGAGCTGTTTTTT. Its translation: CASSPPSNTGELFF.

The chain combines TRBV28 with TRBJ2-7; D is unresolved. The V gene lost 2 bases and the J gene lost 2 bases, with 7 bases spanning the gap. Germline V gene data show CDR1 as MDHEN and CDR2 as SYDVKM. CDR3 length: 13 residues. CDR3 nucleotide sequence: TGTGCCAGCAGTTTACGAGCGCCCTACGAGCAGTACTTC. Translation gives CASSLRAPYEQYF.

Here the CDR3 reads CSVDVDSGANVLTF. The CDR3 DNA is TGCAGCGTTGATGTAGACTCTGGGGCCAACGTCCTGACTTTC. The J gene is TRBJ2-6, the V gene TRBV29-1; D is uncertain. Germline CDR1 is SQVTM and CDR2 is ANQGSEA. V was pared by 3 bases and J by 0 bases, with 6 bases between. The CDR3 is made up of 14 amino acids.

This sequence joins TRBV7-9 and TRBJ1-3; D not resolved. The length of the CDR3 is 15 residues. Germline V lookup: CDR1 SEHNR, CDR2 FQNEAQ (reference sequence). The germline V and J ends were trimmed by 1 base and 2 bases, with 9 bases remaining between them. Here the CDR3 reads CASSLGSSAGNTIYF. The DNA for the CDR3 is TGTGCCAGCAGCTTAGGATCCAGCGCTGGAAACACCATATATTTT.

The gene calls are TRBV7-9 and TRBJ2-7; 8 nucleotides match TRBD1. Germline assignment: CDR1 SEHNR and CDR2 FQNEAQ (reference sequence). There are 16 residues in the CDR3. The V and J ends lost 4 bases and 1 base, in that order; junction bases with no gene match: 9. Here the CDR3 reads CASSYGYGTGSYEQYF. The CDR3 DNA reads TGTGCCAGCAGCTATGGGTACGGGACAGGTTCCTACGAGCAGTACTTC.

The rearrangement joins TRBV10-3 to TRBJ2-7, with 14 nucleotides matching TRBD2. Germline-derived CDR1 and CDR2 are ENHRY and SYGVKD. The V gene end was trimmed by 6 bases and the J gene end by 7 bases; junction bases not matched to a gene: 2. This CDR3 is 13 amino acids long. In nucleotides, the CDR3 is TGTGCCATCAGGGGACTAGCGGGAGTTGAGCAGTACTTC. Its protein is CAIRGLAGVEQYF.

The CDR3 DNA is TGTGCCAGCAGGACAGGGGGCATTTTTTACACTGAAGCTTTCTTT. It encodes CASRTGGIFYTEAFF. The gene calls are TRBV6-6 and TRBJ1-1, with TRBD1 matching 10 bases. The CDR3 totals 15 residues. J was trimmed by 3 bases and V by 6 bases; bases with no gene match: 7. Germline loops: CDR1 MNHNY, CDR2 SVGAGI (reference sequence).

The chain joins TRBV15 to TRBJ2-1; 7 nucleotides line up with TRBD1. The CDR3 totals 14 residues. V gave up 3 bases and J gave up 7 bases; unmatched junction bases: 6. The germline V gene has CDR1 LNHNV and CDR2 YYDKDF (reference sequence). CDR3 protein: CATSRGAGGNEQFF. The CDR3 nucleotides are TGTGCCACCAGCAGGGGGGCAGGGGGAAATGAGCAGTTCTTC.

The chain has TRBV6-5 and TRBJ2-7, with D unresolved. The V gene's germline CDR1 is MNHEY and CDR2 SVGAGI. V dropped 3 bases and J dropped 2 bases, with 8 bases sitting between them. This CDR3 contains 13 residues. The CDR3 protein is CASSYSVTYEQYF. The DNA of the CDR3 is TGTGCCAGCAGTTATTCGGTTACCTACGAGCAGTACTTC.

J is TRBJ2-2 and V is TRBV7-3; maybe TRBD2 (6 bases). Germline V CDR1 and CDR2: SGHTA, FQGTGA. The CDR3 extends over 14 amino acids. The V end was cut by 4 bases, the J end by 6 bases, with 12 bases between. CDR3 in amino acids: CASSSGTSSGELFF. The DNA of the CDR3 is TGTGCCAGCAGCTCGGGAACTAGCTCCGGGGAGCTGTTTTTT.

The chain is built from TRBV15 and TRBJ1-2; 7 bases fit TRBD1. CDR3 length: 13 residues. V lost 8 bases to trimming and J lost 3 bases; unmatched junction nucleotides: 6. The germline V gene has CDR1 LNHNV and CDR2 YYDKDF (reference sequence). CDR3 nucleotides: TGTGCCACCCAACAGGGGAACGACTATGGCTACACCTTC. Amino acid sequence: CATQQGNDYGYTF.

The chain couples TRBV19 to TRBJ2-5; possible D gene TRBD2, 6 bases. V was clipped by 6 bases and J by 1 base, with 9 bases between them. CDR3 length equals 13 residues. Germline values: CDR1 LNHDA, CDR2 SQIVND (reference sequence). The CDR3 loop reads CASSGGTQETQYF. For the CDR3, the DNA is TGTGCCAGTAGCGGGGGAACCCAAGAGACCCAGTACTTC. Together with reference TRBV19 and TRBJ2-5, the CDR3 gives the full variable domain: DGGITQSPKYLFRKEGQNVTLSCEQNLNHDAMYWYRQDPGQGLRLIYYSQIVNDFQKGDIAEGYSVSREKKESFPLTVTSAQKNPTAFYLCASSGGTQETQYFGPGTRLLVL.

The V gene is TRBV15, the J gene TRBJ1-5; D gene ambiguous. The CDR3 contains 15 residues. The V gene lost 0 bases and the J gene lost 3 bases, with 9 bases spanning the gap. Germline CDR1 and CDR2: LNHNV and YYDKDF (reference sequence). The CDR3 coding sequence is TGTGCCACCAGCAGAGATACCACATTCAATCAGCCCCAGCATTTT. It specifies CATSRDTTFNQPQHF.

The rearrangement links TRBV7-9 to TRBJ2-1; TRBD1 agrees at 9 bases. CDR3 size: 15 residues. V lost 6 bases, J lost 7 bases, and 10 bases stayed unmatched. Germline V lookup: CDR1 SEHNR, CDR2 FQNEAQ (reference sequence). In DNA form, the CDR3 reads TGTGCCAGCAGGACACAGGGGGCTCGGGGGAATGAGCAGTTCTTC. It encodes CASRTQGARGNEQFF.

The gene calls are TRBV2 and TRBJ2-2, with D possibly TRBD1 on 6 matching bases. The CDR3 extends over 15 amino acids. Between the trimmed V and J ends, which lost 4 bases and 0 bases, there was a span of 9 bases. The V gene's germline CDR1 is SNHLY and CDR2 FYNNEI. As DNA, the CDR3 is TGTGCCAGCAGTGTTACAGGGTCGAACACCGGGGAGCTGTTTTTT. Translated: CASSVTGSNTGELFF.

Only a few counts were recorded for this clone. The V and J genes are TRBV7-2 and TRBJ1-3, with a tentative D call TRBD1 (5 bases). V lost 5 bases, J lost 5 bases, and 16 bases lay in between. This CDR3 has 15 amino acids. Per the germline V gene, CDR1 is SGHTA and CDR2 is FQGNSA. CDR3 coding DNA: TGTGCCAGCAGCCACCCGGGGGTATATAGAAACACCATATATTTT. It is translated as CASSHPGVYRNTIYF.

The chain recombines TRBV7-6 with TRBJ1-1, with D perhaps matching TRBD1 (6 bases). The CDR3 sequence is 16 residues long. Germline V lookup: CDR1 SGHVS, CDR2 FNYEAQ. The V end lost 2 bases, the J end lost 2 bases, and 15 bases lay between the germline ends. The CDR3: CASSLTGNWGNTEAFF. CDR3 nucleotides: TGTGCCAGCAGCTTAACAGGGAATTGGGGAAACACTGAAGCTTTCTTT.

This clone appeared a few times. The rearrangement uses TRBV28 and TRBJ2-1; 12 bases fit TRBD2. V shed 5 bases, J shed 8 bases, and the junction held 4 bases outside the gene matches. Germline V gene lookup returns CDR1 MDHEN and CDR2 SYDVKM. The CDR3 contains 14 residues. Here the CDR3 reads CASSRLAGDHEQFF. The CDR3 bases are TGTGCCAGCAGTCGACTAGCGGGAGACCATGAGCAGTTCTTC.

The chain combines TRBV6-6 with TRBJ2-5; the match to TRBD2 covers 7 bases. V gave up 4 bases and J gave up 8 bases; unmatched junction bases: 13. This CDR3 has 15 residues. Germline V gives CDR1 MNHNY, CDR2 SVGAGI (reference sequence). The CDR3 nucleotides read TGTGCCAGCAGTTTCTCGGGGGGTCCTAGGAGAACCCAGTACTTC. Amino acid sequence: CASSFSGGPRRTQYF.

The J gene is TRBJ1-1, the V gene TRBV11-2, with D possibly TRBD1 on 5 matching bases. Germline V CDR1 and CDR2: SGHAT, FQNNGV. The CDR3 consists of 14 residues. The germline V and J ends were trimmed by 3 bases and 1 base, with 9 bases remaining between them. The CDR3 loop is CASSFLRGNTEAFF. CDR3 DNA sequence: TGTGCCAGCAGCTTTCTTAGGGGGAACACTGAAGCTTTCTTT.

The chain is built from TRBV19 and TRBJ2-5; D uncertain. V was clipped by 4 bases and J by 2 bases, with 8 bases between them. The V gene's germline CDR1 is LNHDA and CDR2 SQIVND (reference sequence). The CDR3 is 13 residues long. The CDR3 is CASSNDFQETQYF. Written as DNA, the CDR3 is TGTGCCAGTAGTAACGACTTTCAAGAGACCCAGTACTTC.

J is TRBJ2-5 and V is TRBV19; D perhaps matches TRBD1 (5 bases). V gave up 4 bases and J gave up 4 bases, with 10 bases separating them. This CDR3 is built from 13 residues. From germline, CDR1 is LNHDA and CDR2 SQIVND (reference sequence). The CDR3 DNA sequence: TGTGCCAGTAGTAATGGGGCCGGAGAGACCCAGTACTTC. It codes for CASSNGAGETQYF. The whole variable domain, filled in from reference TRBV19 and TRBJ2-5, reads DGGITQSPKYLFRKEGQNVTLSCEQNLNHDAMYWYRQDPGQGLRLIYYSQIVNDFQKGDIAEGYSVSREKKESFPLTVTSAQKNPTAFYLCASSNGAGETQYFGPGTRLLVL.

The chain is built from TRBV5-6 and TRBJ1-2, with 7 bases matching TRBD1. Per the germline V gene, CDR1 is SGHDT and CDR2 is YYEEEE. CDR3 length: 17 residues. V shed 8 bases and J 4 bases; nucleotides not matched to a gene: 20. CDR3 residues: CARKQGIGAPWGYGYTF. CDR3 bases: TGTGCCAGGAAACAGGGGATTGGAGCCCCATGGGGCTATGGCTACACCTTC.

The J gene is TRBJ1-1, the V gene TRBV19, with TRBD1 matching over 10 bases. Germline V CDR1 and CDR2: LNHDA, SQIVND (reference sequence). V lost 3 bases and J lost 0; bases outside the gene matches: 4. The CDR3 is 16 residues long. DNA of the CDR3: TGTGCCAGTAGTATTAAGGGGACAGGGGTGAACACTGAAGCTTTCTTT. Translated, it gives CASSIKGTGVNTEAFF.

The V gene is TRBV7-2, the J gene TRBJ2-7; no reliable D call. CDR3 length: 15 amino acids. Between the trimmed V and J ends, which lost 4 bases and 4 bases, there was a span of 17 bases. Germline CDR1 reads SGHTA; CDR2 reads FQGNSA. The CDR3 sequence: CASSSRGQSNYEQYF. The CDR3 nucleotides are TGTGCCAGCAGCTCCCGTGGGCAGAGCAATTACGAGCAGTACTTC.

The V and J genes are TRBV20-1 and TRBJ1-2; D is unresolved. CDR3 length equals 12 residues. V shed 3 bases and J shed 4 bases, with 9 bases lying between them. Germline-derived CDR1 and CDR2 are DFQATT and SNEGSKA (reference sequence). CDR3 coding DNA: TGCAGTGCTAGTCCGAGAGGCTATGGCTACACCTTC. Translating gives CSASPRGYGYTF.

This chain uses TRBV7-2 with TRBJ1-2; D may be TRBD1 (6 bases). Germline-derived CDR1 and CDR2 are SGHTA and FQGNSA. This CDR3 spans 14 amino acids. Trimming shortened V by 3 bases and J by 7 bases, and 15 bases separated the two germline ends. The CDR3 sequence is CASSFPDRSGGYTF. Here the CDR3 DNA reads TGTGCCAGCAGCTTTCCGGACAGATCGGGTGGCTACACCTTC.

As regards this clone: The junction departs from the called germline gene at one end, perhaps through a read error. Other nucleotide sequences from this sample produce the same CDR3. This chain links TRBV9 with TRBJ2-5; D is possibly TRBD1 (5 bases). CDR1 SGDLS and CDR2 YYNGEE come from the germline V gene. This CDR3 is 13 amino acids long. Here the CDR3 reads CASSLRQLETQYF. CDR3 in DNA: TGTGCCAGCAGTCTACGACAGCTAGAGACTCAGTACTTC.

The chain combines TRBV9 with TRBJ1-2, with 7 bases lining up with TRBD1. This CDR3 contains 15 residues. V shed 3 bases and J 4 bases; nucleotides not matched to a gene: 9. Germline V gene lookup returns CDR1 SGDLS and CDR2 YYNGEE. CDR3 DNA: TGTGCCAGCAGCGGAGGGGGAGCAGGGGGCTATGGCTACACCTTC. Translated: CASSGGGAGGYGYTF.